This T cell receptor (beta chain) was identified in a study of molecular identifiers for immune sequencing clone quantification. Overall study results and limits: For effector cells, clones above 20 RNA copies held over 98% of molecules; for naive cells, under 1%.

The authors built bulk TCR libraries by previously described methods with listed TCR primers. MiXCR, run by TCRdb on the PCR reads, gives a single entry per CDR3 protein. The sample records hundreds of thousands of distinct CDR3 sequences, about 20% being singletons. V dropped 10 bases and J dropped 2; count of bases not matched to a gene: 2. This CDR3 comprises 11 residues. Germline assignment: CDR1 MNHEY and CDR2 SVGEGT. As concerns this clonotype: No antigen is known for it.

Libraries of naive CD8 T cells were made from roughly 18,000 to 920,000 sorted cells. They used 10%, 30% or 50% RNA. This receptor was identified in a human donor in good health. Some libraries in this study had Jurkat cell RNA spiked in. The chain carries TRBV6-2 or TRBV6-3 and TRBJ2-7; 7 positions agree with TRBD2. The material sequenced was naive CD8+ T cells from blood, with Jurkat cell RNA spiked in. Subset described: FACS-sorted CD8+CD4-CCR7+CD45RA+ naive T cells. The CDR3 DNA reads TGTGCCAACAGCGGGACCTACGAGCAGTACTTC. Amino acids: CANSGTYEQYF.